One and the same sample provided the 18 T cell receptor beta chains below, sequenced in a study of identical twins. MiXCR was run by TCRdb on the 5' RACE reads, yielding one entry per CDR3 protein. Counted here are under 800,000 distinct CDR3 sequences, approximately 22% occurring once; the ten biggest clones make up around 4.5%. These data were also filed under a second study, of T cells expressing NK-cell markers.

Input material: PBMCs. The receptors were sampled from a woman aged 18-29 years in good health.

A few counts support this clonotype. V usage is TRBV10-3 and J usage is TRBJ1-2, with a tentative D call TRBD1 (5 bases). Trimming removed 2 bases at V and 0 bases at J, with 10 bases between. The CDR3 length is 15 residues. Germline loops: CDR1 ENHRY, CDR2 SYGVKD. The CDR3 sequence is CAISEVAGPNYGYTF. Here the CDR3 DNA reads TGTGCCATCAGTGAGGTGGCAGGGCCTAACTATGGCTACACCTTC.

The rearrangement uses TRBV29-1 and TRBJ2-3, with TRBD1 matching over 8 bases. Germline CDR1 is SQVTM and CDR2 is ANQGSEA. The CDR3 length is 13 residues. V shed 5 bases and J 8 bases; nucleotides not matched to a gene: 9. CDR3 DNA sequence: TGCAGCGTTCAGGGGGCGCGGAGTGCTACGCAGTATTTT. Translation: CSVQGARSATQYF.

This clonotype has just a few counts. The chain uses TRBV20-1 and TRBJ1-3, with D perhaps TRBD1 (5 bases). Trimming cost V 4 bases and J 4 bases, with 11 bases left between them. This CDR3 region has 13 residues. Germline loops: CDR1 DFQATT, CDR2 SNEGSKA (reference sequence). CDR3 amino acids: CSAIRGDGNTIYF. The CDR3, as DNA: TGCAGTGCTATCCGGGGGGACGGAAACACCATATATTTT.

This clonotype has a count of ten or more. The J gene is TRBJ2-2, the V gene TRBV9; 7 bases align to TRBD1. V was pared by 3 bases and J by 7 bases, with 6 bases of the junction left unmatched. The CDR3 loop spans 14 amino acids. CDR1 is SGDLS, CDR2 YYNGEE, per germline. CDR3 sequence: CASSAWTGGGELFF. CDR3 coding DNA: TGTGCCAGCAGCGCCTGGACAGGAGGCGGGGAGCTGTTTTTT. Looking up the rest from reference TRBV9 and TRBJ2-2 gives the full variable domain: DSGVTQTPKHLITATGQRVTLRCSPRSGDLSVYWYQQSLDQGLQFLIQYYNGEERAKGNILERFSAQQFPDLHSELNLSSLELGDSALYFCASSAWTGGGELFFGEGSRLTVL.

At least ten counts were recorded for this clonotype. V is TRBV24-1 and J is TRBJ2-1; 9 nucleotides align to TRBD1. This CDR3 spans 16 amino acids. The germline V gene encodes CDR1 KGHDR and CDR2 SFDVKD. V was pared by 4 bases and J by 9 bases, with 12 bases of the junction left unmatched. Here the CDR3 DNA reads TGTGCCACCAGTGACTCCGGGACAGGGAAGGTTAGTGAGCAGTTCTTC. This translates into CATSDSGTGKVSEQFF.

This clonotype was recorded once. The gene calls are TRBV5-1 and TRBJ1-1, with 7 bases lining up with TRBD1. The junction had 6 bases not matched to a gene; V was cut back by 0 bases and J by 7 bases. Germline CDR1 reads SGHRS; CDR2 reads YFSETQ. The CDR3 length is 14 residues. CDR3 in amino acids: CASSLEDRRDEAFF. In DNA, the CDR3 is TGCGCCAGCAGCTTGGAGGACAGGAGGGATGAAGCTTTCTTT. The entire variable domain, with the rest obtained from reference TRBV5-1 and TRBJ1-1, is as follows: KAGVTQTPRYLIKTRGQQVTLSCSPISGHRSVSWYQQTPGQGLQFLFEYFSETQRNKGNFPGRFSGRQFSNSRSEMNVSTLELGDSALYLCASSLEDRRDEAFFGQGTRLTVV.

A few counts support this clonotype. The V gene is TRBV20-1, the J gene TRBJ2-7, with 7 bases aligning to TRBD1. After removal of 6 bases from V and 1 base from J, the junction contained 9 bases not matched to a gene. Looked up from germline, CDR1 is DFQATT and CDR2 is SNEGSKA (reference sequence). The CDR3 has 14 amino acids. In DNA form, the CDR3 reads TGCAGTGCCAGCCCGGGCAGGGGGTCCTACGAGCAGTACTTC. Protein: CSASPGRGSYEQYF.

The chain employs TRBV4-2 and TRBJ2-7; no definite D call. CDR3 length: 13 amino acids. Germline lookup yields CDR1 LGHNA and CDR2 YNFKEQ. Trimming took off 1 base at V and 8 bases at J, with 12 bases between the two ends. DNA for the CDR3: TGTGCCAGCAGCCAAGCCCCCGGTGAGAAGCAGTACTTC. This encodes CASSQAPGEKQYF.

This clonotype was observed many times. This chain joins TRBV7-9 and TRBJ1-1; D not resolved. Trimming cost V 1 base and J 1 base, with 4 bases left between them. The CDR3 loop spans 13 amino acids. The germline CDR1 and CDR2 sequences are SEHNR and FQNEAQ (reference sequence). CDR3 amino acids: CASSLESNTEAFF. The CDR3 DNA sequence: TGTGCCAGCAGCTTAGAATCGAACACTGAAGCTTTCTTT.

This clonotype was counted a few times. The rearrangement uses TRBV27 and TRBJ2-1; D gene ambiguous. CDR1 MNHEY and CDR2 SMNVEV come from the germline V gene (reference sequence). Trimming stripped 7 bases from V and 0 bases from J, with 13 bases between. CDR3 length: 15 amino acids. The CDR3 DNA follows: TGTGCCAGCACCCTAAGATACAGCTCCTACAATGAGCAGTTCTTC. Amino acids: CASTLRYSSYNEQFF.

This chain uses TRBV11-2 with TRBJ1-3; D gene unclear. Trimming took 0 bases from V and 1 from J, leaving 4 bases between them. The CDR3 sequence is 14 residues long. Germline CDR1 reads SGHAT; CDR2 reads FQNNGV. The CDR3 region is CASSLEISGNTIYF. The CDR3, as DNA: TGTGCCAGCAGCTTAGAAATTTCTGGAAACACCATATATTTT.

The CDR3 here is CSASIGGDTQYF. CDR3 DNA: TGCAGTGCTAGTATCGGGGGAGATACGCAGTATTTT. This rearrangement joins TRBV20-1 to TRBJ2-3; a weak D match, TRBD2 (6 bases). The length of the CDR3 is 12 residues. Trimming stripped 3 bases from V and 5 bases from J, with 9 bases between. Per germline, CDR1 DFQATT and CDR2 SNEGSKA (reference sequence).

This clonotype was observed many times. The chain is built from TRBV7-6 and TRBJ2-1; D is uncertain. Per germline, CDR1 SGHVS and CDR2 FNYEAQ. The ends were cut back, 4 bases at V and 0 bases at J, with 10 bases in the middle. CDR3 length equals 15 residues. CDR3 nucleotides: TGTGCCAGCAGCTCAGACGGAGTCTCCTACAATGAGCAGTTCTTC. Translated: CASSSDGVSYNEQFF.

The genes are TRBV7-6 and TRBJ2-1; D may correspond to TRBD1 or TRBD2 (5 bases each). There are 16 residues in the CDR3. V was shortened by 5 bases and J by 6 bases, with 20 bases between the two germline ends. Looked up from germline, CDR1 is SGHVS and CDR2 is FNYEAQ. This chain's CDR3 is CASSRTGEGRINEQFF. CDR3 coding DNA: TGTGCCAGCAGCCGAACCGGCGAGGGACGAATCAATGAGCAGTTCTTC.

This clonotype was seen at least ten times. V and J are TRBV12-3 or TRBV12-4 and TRBJ2-1; no definite D call. Trimming removed 6 bases from V and 3 bases from J, with 12 bases in between. The CDR3 consists of 14 residues. This CDR3 reads CASRTGSGYNEQFF. The CDR3 DNA is TGTGCCAGCAGGACCGGGTCGGGCTACAATGAGCAGTTCTTC.

The CDR3 DNA reads as TGTGCCATCAGTGGATCCTCGACTAGCGGGAGTTACGAGCAGTACTTC. Translating it yields CAISGSSTSGSYEQYF. The chain combines TRBV10-3 with TRBJ2-7; the match to TRBD2 covers 12 bases. V lost 4 bases and J lost 4; bases outside the gene matches: 8. The CDR3 totals 16 residues. Germline CDR1 reads ENHRY; CDR2 reads SYGVKD.

The table lists this clonotype with a few counts. The chain is built from TRBV29-1 and TRBJ1-1; D call uncertain. V shed 0 bases and J shed 4 bases, with 15 bases lying between them. Germline values: CDR1 SQVTM, CDR2 ANQGSEA. CDR3 length: 15 amino acids. CDR3 nucleotides: TGCAGCGTTGAAGATCGGTCAGGTCTAGGCACTGAAGCTTTCTTT. Protein sequence: CSVEDRSGLGTEAFF.

At least ten counts were recorded for this clonotype. The J gene is TRBJ2-1, the V gene TRBV24-1; TRBD2 matches 16 bases. Looked up from germline, CDR1 is KGHDR and CDR2 is SFDVKD. The CDR3 consists of 21 residues. Trimming cost V 2 bases and J 1 base; bases outside gene matches: 10. The CDR3 nucleotides read TGTGCCACCAGTGATTCATCGGGACTAGCGGGGGGGGGCAAATCCTACAATGAGCAGTTCTTC. Amino acid sequence: CATSDSSGLAGGGKSYNEQFF.